This passage covers 12 T cell receptor beta chains from one sample sequenced in a study of cytomegalovirus exposure and HLA in healthy donors. The PCR made use of 60 Vbeta and 13 Jbeta primers. Measured with immunoSEQ multiplex PCR; TCRdb has only the in-frame clones, and not every one. The profile shows tens of thousands of clones, around four fifths of them singletons. Sample: PBMCs. All receptors come from a male donor in good health and CMV-seropositive.

A few counts support this clone. The V call is TRBV6-6, the J call TRBJ2-7; D uncertain. Trimming took 6 bases from V and 0 from J, leaving 15 bases between them. The CDR3 covers 15 residues. Germline V gene data show CDR1 as MNHNY and CDR2 as SVGAGI (reference sequence). The CDR3 bases are TGTGCCAGCAGACCCGACTCGGATGCCTCCTACGAGCAGTACTTC. Translation gives CASRPDSDASYEQYF.

The rearrangement joins TRBV4-1 to TRBJ2-7; 7 bases map to TRBD2. V shed 0 bases, J shed 2 bases, and the junction held 7 bases outside the gene matches. This CDR3 spans 16 amino acids. The germline V gene has CDR1 MGHRA and CDR2 YSYEKL. CDR3 nucleotide sequence: TGCGCCAGCAGCCAAGATTACGGGAGGAGTCCCTACGAGCAGTACTTC. Translating it yields CASSQDYGRSPYEQYF.

The V call is TRBV30, the J call TRBJ2-5; D call uncertain. Germline CDR1 is GTSNPN and CDR2 is SVGIG (reference sequence). CDR3 size: 14 residues. V shed 0 bases and J shed 5 bases, with 13 bases lying between them. CDR3 residues: CAWSVSTPSETQYF. The CDR3 coding sequence is TGTGCCTGGAGTGTTTCCACCCCTAGTGAGACCCAGTACTTC.

The V and J genes are TRBV7-9 and TRBJ2-2; TRBD1 might be the D (6 bases). The CDR3 extends over 15 amino acids. In germline, CDR1 is SEHNR, CDR2 FQNEAQ (reference sequence). Trimming removed 3 bases from V and 1 base from J, with 9 bases in between. The CDR3 region has the DNA TGTGCCAGCAGCTTCGGGACAAGGAACACCGGGGAGCTGTTTTTT. This encodes CASSFGTRNTGELFF. The variable domain in full, with the rest retrieved from reference TRBV7-9 and TRBJ2-2, is DTGVSQNPRHKITKRGQNVTFRCDPISEHNRLYWYRQTLGQGPEFLTYFQNEAQLEKSRLLSDRFSAERPKGSFSTLEIQRTEQGDSAMYLCASSFGTRNTGELFFGEGSRLTVL.

J is TRBJ2-3 and V is TRBV6-5; 10 nucleotides align to TRBD2. Germline trimming cut 6 bases from V and 5 bases from J; bases unmatched to any gene: 5. The CDR3 spans 14 residues. The germline gives CDR1 MNHEY, CDR2 SVGAGI. The CDR3 nucleotides are TGTGCCAGCAGCAGCGGGGGGGAGGGAGATACGCAGTATTTT. Protein sequence: CASSSGGEGDTQYF.

This clone was seen a single time. The CDR3 loop is CASSLVSRDEQYF. The CDR3 nucleotides read TGTGCCAGCAGCTTAGTTTCCCGGGACGAGCAGTACTTC. The chain combines TRBV7-6 with TRBJ2-7; no clear D gene. Germline-derived CDR1 and CDR2 are SGHVS and FNYEAQ. V lost 1 base to trimming and J lost 5 bases, with 9 bases between them. The CDR3 is 13 amino acids.

With respect to this clone: One end of the junction fails to match germline, which may point to a read error. The chain employs TRBV30 and TRBJ1-2; D ambiguous. The CDR3 is 12 residues long. CDR1 is GTSNPN, CDR2 SVGIG, per germline (reference sequence). This CDR3 is CAWISSPAVWIF. For the CDR3, the DNA is TGTGCCTGGATCTCGAGTCCCGCGGTGTGGATTTTC.

Only one count was recorded for this clone. The rearrangement joins TRBV28 to TRBJ1-2; 9 bases map to TRBD1. The CDR3 covers 16 residues. Germline V lookup: CDR1 MDHEN, CDR2 SYDVKM. J was trimmed by 2 bases and V by 3 bases; bases with no gene match: 7. The CDR3 sequence: CASSFPTDRGNYGYTF. Written as DNA, the CDR3 is TGTGCCAGCAGTTTCCCTACCGACAGGGGGAACTATGGCTACACCTTC.

This clone showed up just a few times. The V call is TRBV5-6, the J call TRBJ2-7; TRBD1 aligns across 7 bases. This CDR3 has 15 residues. Looked up from germline, CDR1 is SGHDT and CDR2 is YYEEEE. With 4 bases clipped from V and 6 bases from J, the junction kept 13 bases outside the gene matches. DNA for the CDR3: TGTGCCAGCAGCCTGCGCCGGAAACAGGGGACCGAGCAGTACTTC. It translates to CASSLRRKQGTEQYF.

The rearrangement links TRBV28 to TRBJ2-5, with 11 positions matching TRBD2. The CDR3 is 16 amino acids. With V trimmed by 7 bases and J by 2 bases, 9 bases remained unmatched. Germline values: CDR1 MDHEN, CDR2 SYDVKM. DNA of the CDR3: TGTGCCAGCACCAGAATGGGACTAGCGGCACAAGAGACCCAGTACTTC. Translating it yields CASTRMGLAAQETQYF.

The rearrangement joins TRBV6-5 to TRBJ2-5; 10 positions agree with TRBD1. This CDR3 contains 14 residues. Germline V CDR1 and CDR2: MNHEY, SVGAGI. J was trimmed by 11 bases and V by 5 bases; bases with no gene match: 11. The CDR3 loop is CASSQGTGEEEQYF. In nucleotides, the CDR3 is TGTGCCAGCAGTCAGGGGACAGGGGAGGAAGAGCAGTACTTC.

The CDR3 coding sequence is TGCAGCGCGACTAAAAGCCGGGACTCCACTAAGGGGAACACTGAAGCTTTCTTT. Translating gives CSATKSRDSTKGNTEAFF. The rearrangement joins TRBV29-1 to TRBJ1-1; tentative D call: TRBD1 (5 bases). From germline, CDR1 is SQVTM and CDR2 ANQGSEA. The CDR3 has 18 amino acids. Trimming stripped 7 bases from V and 1 base from J, with 28 bases between.